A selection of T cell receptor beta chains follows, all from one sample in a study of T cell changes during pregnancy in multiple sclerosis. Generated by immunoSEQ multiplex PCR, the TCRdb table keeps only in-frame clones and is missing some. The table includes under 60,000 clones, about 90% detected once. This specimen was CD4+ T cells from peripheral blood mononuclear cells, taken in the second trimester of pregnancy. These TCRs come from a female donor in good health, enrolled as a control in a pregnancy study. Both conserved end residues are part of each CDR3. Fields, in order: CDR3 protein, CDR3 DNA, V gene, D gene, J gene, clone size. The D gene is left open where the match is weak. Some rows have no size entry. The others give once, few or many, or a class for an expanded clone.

CDR3aa: CASSFQGHNGYTF
CDR3nt: TGTGCCAGCAGCTTCCAGGGTCATAATGGCTACACCTTC
v_gene: TRBV7-2
d_gene: NA
j_gene: TRBJ1-2
abundance: NA

CDR3aa: CASSPLGSYNSPLHF
CDR3nt: TGTGCCAGCAGCCCGCTCGGCTCCTATAATTCACCCCTCCACTTT
v_gene: TRBV4-2
d_gene: NA
j_gene: TRBJ1-6
abundance: once

CDR3aa: CASSLSSQGSEQFF
CDR3nt: TGTGCCAGCAGCTTAAGTTCGCAGGGGAGTGAGCAGTTCTTC
v_gene: TRBV7-2
d_gene: NA
j_gene: TRBJ2-1
abundance: NA

CDR3aa: CAWNSELNYGYTF
CDR3nt: TGTGCCTGGAATTCGGAGTTAAACTATGGCTACACCTTC
v_gene: TRBV30
d_gene: NA
j_gene: TRBJ1-2
abundance: NA

CDR3aa: CASSPWGGTSGNQPQHF
CDR3nt: TGTGCCAGCAGCCCATGGGGGGGGACCTCGGGCAATCAGCCCCAGCATTTT
v_gene: TRBV7-2
d_gene: NA
j_gene: TRBJ1-5
abundance: NA

CDR3aa: CASSLPLPGQGPDTQYF
CDR3nt: TGTGCCAGCAGCTTACCCTTGCCGGGACAGGGACCAGATACGCAGTATTTT
v_gene: TRBV7-6
d_gene: TRBD1
j_gene: TRBJ2-3
abundance: few

CDR3aa: CASSSIPGQGGEQFF
CDR3nt: TGTGCCAGCAGCTCAATCCCCGGACAGGGGGGTGAGCAGTTCTTC
v_gene: TRBV7-3
d_gene: TRBD1
j_gene: TRBJ2-1
abundance: NA

CDR3aa: CAWRSLQGPNYGYTF
CDR3nt: TGTGCCTGGAGGTCACTACAGGGGCCCAACTATGGCTACACCTTC
v_gene: TRBV30
d_gene: TRBD1
j_gene: TRBJ1-2
abundance: NA

CDR3aa: CASSDPRSGNTIYF
CDR3nt: TGTGCCAGCAGTGATCCGCGCTCTGGAAACACCATATATTTT
v_gene: TRBV2
d_gene: NA
j_gene: TRBJ1-3
abundance: NA

CDR3aa: CASSSGDRSTNEKLFF
CDR3nt: TGTGCCAGCAGCTCCGGGGACAGGTCAACTAATGAAAAACTGTTTTTT
v_gene: TRBV11-2
d_gene: TRBD1
j_gene: TRBJ1-4
abundance: once

CDR3aa: CASSWDNLGSPLHF
CDR3nt: TGTGCCAGCAGCTGGGACAATCTGGGTTCACCCCTCCACTTT
v_gene: TRBV7-2
d_gene: NA
j_gene: TRBJ1-6
abundance: NA

CDR3aa: CASSPNGVNYGYTF
CDR3nt: TGTGCCAGCAGCCCGAACGGGGTTAACTATGGCTACACCTTC
v_gene: TRBV7-3
d_gene: NA
j_gene: TRBJ1-2
abundance: NA

CDR3aa: CAWRRVPPDTQYF
CDR3nt: TGTGCCTGGAGGAGGGTCCCCCCAGATACGCAGTATTTT
v_gene: TRBV30
d_gene: NA
j_gene: TRBJ2-3
abundance: NA

CDR3aa: CASTSQTGWEQFF
CDR3nt: TGTGCCAGCACCTCACAGACAGGGTGGGAGCAGTTCTTC
v_gene: TRBV6-1
d_gene: TRBD1
j_gene: TRBJ2-1
abundance: NA

CDR3aa: CASSLGTESYGYTF
CDR3nt: TGTGCCAGCAGCTTAGGGACAGAGAGCTATGGCTACACCTTC
v_gene: TRBV5-5
d_gene: TRBD1
j_gene: TRBJ1-2
abundance: NA

CDR3aa: CASSFSMNTEAFF
CDR3nt: TGTGCCAGCAGCTTTAGTATGAACACTGAAGCTTTCTTT
v_gene: TRBV7-3
d_gene: NA
j_gene: TRBJ1-1
abundance: NA

CDR3aa: CASSSRDRDFYQPQHF
CDR3nt: TGTGCCAGCAGTTCCAGGGACAGGGATTTTTATCAGCCCCAGCATTTT
v_gene: TRBV28
d_gene: TRBD1
j_gene: TRBJ1-5
abundance: NA

CDR3aa: CASSGVPGNTEAFF
CDR3nt: TGTGCCAGCAGCGGAGTCCCGGGGAACACTGAAGCTTTCTTT
v_gene: TRBV5-8
d_gene: NA
j_gene: TRBJ1-1
abundance: NA

CDR3aa: CASSFSSRGETQYF
CDR3nt: TGTGCCAGCAGTTTTAGTTCTCGGGGGGAGACCCAGTACTTC
v_gene: TRBV27
d_gene: NA
j_gene: TRBJ2-5
abundance: once

CDR3aa: CATSRDPQSEAFF
CDR3nt: TGTGCCACCAGCAGAGATCCCCAGTCTGAAGCTTTCTTT
v_gene: TRBV15
d_gene: NA
j_gene: TRBJ1-1
abundance: NA

CDR3aa: CASSGTTTGELFF
CDR3nt: TGCGCCAGCAGCGGGACTACAACCGGGGAGCTGTTTTTT
v_gene: TRBV5-1
d_gene: TRBD2
j_gene: TRBJ2-2
abundance: NA

CDR3aa: CASSILRGRDGYTF
CDR3nt: TGTGCCAGTAGTATTCTGAGGGGGCGCGACGGCTACACCTTC
v_gene: TRBV19
d_gene: TRBD1
j_gene: TRBJ1-2
abundance: NA

CDR3aa: CASSVGTGGIGELFF
CDR3nt: TGTGCCAGTAGTGTCGGAACGGGGGGCATCGGGGAGCTGTTTTTT
v_gene: TRBV19
d_gene: NA
j_gene: TRBJ2-2
abundance: NA

CDR3aa: CASSYSRTPYEQYF
CDR3nt: TGTGCCAGCAGTTACTCTCGGACACCCTACGAGCAGTACTTC
v_gene: TRBV6-5
d_gene: NA
j_gene: TRBJ2-7
abundance: NA

CDR3aa: CASGYSQANTIYF
CDR3nt: TGTGCCAGCGGTTATAGTCAGGCGAACACCATATATTTT
v_gene: TRBV6-5
d_gene: NA
j_gene: TRBJ1-3
abundance: NA

CDR3aa: CASIGQGAGQPQHF
CDR3nt: TGTGCCAGTATTGGACAGGGGGCCGGGCAGCCCCAGCATTTT
v_gene: TRBV19
d_gene: TRBD1
j_gene: TRBJ1-5
abundance: NA

CDR3aa: CASSADRVDTGELFF
CDR3nt: TGTGCCAGCAGCGCGGACAGGGTTGACACCGGGGAGCTGTTTTTT
v_gene: TRBV5-4
d_gene: TRBD1
j_gene: TRBJ2-2
abundance: NA

CDR3aa: CASSSHSLQNTEAFF
CDR3nt: TGTGCCAGCAGCTCCCACAGCCTCCAGAACACTGAAGCTTTCTTT
v_gene: TRBV7-9
d_gene: NA
j_gene: TRBJ1-1
abundance: NA

CDR3aa: CASRITTGPYNEQFF
CDR3nt: TGTGCCAGCAGGATAACGACAGGACCTTACAATGAGCAGTTCTTC
v_gene: TRBV6-1
d_gene: NA
j_gene: TRBJ2-1
abundance: NA

CDR3aa: CASSQDDSMGGPQHF
CDR3nt: TGTGCCAGCAGCCAAGATGACAGTATGGGGGGGCCCCAGCATTTT
v_gene: TRBV4-2
d_gene: NA
j_gene: TRBJ1-5
abundance: NA

CDR3aa: CASSKLNSEAFF
CDR3nt: TGTGCCAGCAGCAAATTGAACAGTGAGGCTTTCTTT
v_gene: TRBV21-1
d_gene: NA
j_gene: TRBJ1-1
abundance: NA

CDR3aa: CASSFGGEGYEQYF
CDR3nt: TGTGCCAGCAGCTTCGGGGGGGAGGGCTACGAGCAGTACTTC
v_gene: TRBV7-9
d_gene: TRBD2
j_gene: TRBJ2-7
abundance: NA

CDR3aa: CASSSGWNYGYTF
CDR3nt: TGTGCCAGTAGTTCCGGTTGGAACTATGGCTACACCTTC
v_gene: TRBV19
d_gene: NA
j_gene: TRBJ1-2
abundance: NA

CDR3aa: CASSLGQGQGNSPLHF
CDR3nt: TGTGCCAGCAGCCTGGGACAGGGGCAAGGAAATTCACCCCTCCACTTT
v_gene: TRBV11-3
d_gene: TRBD1
j_gene: TRBJ1-6
abundance: NA

CDR3aa: CASSAVRGFRSQYF
CDR3nt: TGTGCCAGCAGCGCCGTGAGGGGGTTTAGGTCGCAGTATTTT
v_gene: TRBV7-3
d_gene: NA
j_gene: TRBJ2-3
abundance: NA

CDR3aa: CASSQDRGRTEAFF
CDR3nt: TGCGCCAGCAGCCAAGACAGGGGGAGGACTGAAGCTTTCTTT
v_gene: TRBV4-1
d_gene: TRBD1
j_gene: TRBJ1-1
abundance: few

CDR3aa: CASSAPQGQDSPLHF
CDR3nt: TGTGCCAGTAGTGCCCCTCAGGGGCAAGATTCACCCCTCCACTTT
v_gene: TRBV19
d_gene: NA
j_gene: TRBJ1-6
abundance: NA

CDR3aa: CAWTSGNSEQYF
CDR3nt: TGTGCCTGGACTAGCGGAAACTCGGAGCAGTACTTC
v_gene: TRBV30
d_gene: TRBD2
j_gene: TRBJ2-7
abundance: NA

CDR3aa: CASSGYRDEAFF
CDR3nt: TGTGCCAGCAGCGGATACAGGGATGAAGCTTTCTTT
v_gene: TRBV9
d_gene: NA
j_gene: TRBJ1-1
abundance: NA

CDR3aa: CASSLGQTYSNQPQHF
CDR3nt: TGTGCCAGCAGCTTGGGACAGACCTATAGCAATCAGCCCCAGCATTTT
v_gene: TRBV11-2
d_gene: TRBD1
j_gene: TRBJ1-5
abundance: NA

CDR3aa: CSVVSGGAGEQFF
CDR3nt: TGCAGCGTTGTCAGCGGGGGGGCCGGTGAGCAGTTCTTC
v_gene: TRBV29-1
d_gene: TRBD2
j_gene: TRBJ2-1
abundance: NA

CDR3aa: CASSLDRGQPQHF
CDR3nt: TGTGCCAGCAGCTTGGACAGGGGCCAGCCCCAGCATTTT
v_gene: TRBV5-6
d_gene: TRBD1
j_gene: TRBJ1-5
abundance: NA

CDR3aa: CASSRYRGPDGYTF
CDR3nt: TGTGCCAGCAGCCGATACAGGGGGCCGGATGGCTACACCTTC
v_gene: TRBV6-5
d_gene: TRBD1
j_gene: TRBJ1-2
abundance: NA

CDR3aa: CASSIREHTEAFF
CDR3nt: TGTGCCAGTAGTATAAGGGAGCACACTGAAGCTTTCTTT
v_gene: TRBV19
d_gene: NA
j_gene: TRBJ1-1
abundance: NA

CDR3aa: CSVVAGGTDTQYF
CDR3nt: TGCAGCGTTGTGGCGGGAGGCACAGATACGCAGTATTTT
v_gene: TRBV29-1
d_gene: TRBD2
j_gene: TRBJ2-3
abundance: NA

CDR3aa: CASSQDRGLSRGYTF
CDR3nt: TGCGCCAGCAGCCAGGACAGGGGGCTGTCTCGGGGCTACACCTTC
v_gene: TRBV5-1
d_gene: TRBD1
j_gene: TRBJ1-2
abundance: NA

CDR3aa: CASSQLVRANPTEAFF
CDR3nt: TGCGCCAGCAGTCAATTAGTCAGGGCAAATCCCACTGAAGCTTTCTTT
v_gene: TRBV23-1
d_gene: NA
j_gene: TRBJ1-1
abundance: NA

CDR3aa: CASSLGQGAGYEQYF
CDR3nt: TGTGCCAGCAGCTTGGGACAGGGAGCGGGCTACGAGCAGTACTTC
v_gene: TRBV7-2
d_gene: TRBD1
j_gene: TRBJ2-7
abundance: NA

CDR3aa: CASSPNPGLEKLFF
CDR3nt: TGTGCCAGCAGCCCCAACCCGGGACTTGAAAAACTGTTTTTT
v_gene: TRBV7-3
d_gene: NA
j_gene: TRBJ1-4
abundance: NA

CDR3aa: CASSLRQVNNEQFF
CDR3nt: TGTGCCAGCAGCTTGCGACAGGTGAACAATGAGCAGTTCTTC
v_gene: TRBV7-2
d_gene: NA
j_gene: TRBJ2-1
abundance: NA

CDR3aa: CASSETGVYGYTF
CDR3nt: TGTGCCAGCAGTGAAACAGGAGTCTATGGCTACACCTTC
v_gene: TRBV6-1
d_gene: NA
j_gene: TRBJ1-2
abundance: NA

CDR3aa: CASSRETGNPYNEQFF
CDR3nt: TGCGCCAGCAGCCGAGAGACAGGGAACCCCTACAATGAGCAGTTCTTC
v_gene: TRBV4-3
d_gene: TRBD1
j_gene: TRBJ2-1
abundance: NA

CDR3aa: CASSGQHGGSNQPQHF
CDR3nt: TGTGCCAGTAGCGGACAGCACGGTGGGTCCAATCAGCCCCAGCATTTT
v_gene: TRBV19
d_gene: NA
j_gene: TRBJ1-5
abundance: NA